This passage covers 9 T cell receptor beta chains from one sample sequenced in a study of shared T cell receptors in the human thymus. The protocol was immunoSEQ multiplex PCR, while the TCRdb copy is restricted to in-frame clones and leaves out a portion. The sample includes 640,000 or so clones, 70% to 90% of them seen just once. These data were also filed under a second study, of human thymus T cells.

The sample comprised thymocytes. Receptors were obtained from a boy younger than two with a congenital heart defect.

V usage is TRBV4-3 and J usage is TRBJ2-5; TRBD2 agrees at 10 bases. Per the germline V gene, CDR1 is LGHNA and CDR2 is YSLEER. The CDR3 sequence is 19 residues long. After removal of 3 bases from V and 1 base from J, the junction contained 14 bases not matched to a gene. In nucleotides, the CDR3 is TGCGCCAGCAGCCACCTTCCTTTGGCTAGCGGGGGATGCCAAGAGACCCAGTACTTC. Translating it yields CASSHLPLASGGCQETQYF.

The V gene is TRBV9, the J gene TRBJ2-1, with 8 bases fitting TRBD2. Germline V gene data show CDR1 as SGDLS and CDR2 as YYNGEE. The CDR3 runs to 16 residues. Losses at the gene ends were 0 bases for V and 7 bases for J; bases not matched to a gene: 9. The CDR3 sequence: CASSVAGAGGLNEQFF. In DNA form, the CDR3 reads TGTGCCAGCAGCGTAGCTGGTGCGGGGGGATTAAATGAGCAGTTCTTC.

This chain links TRBV7-9 with TRBJ1-1, with D uncertain. V lost 5 bases, J lost 2 bases, and 12 bases lay in between. Germline V CDR1 and CDR2: SEHNR, FQNEAQ (reference sequence). This CDR3 contains 14 residues. Here the CDR3 reads CASSAHSDNTEAFF. DNA of the CDR3: TGTGCCAGCAGCGCGCACAGTGACAACACTGAAGCTTTCTTT.

CDR3 nucleotides: TGTGCCAGCAGCGTAGATGGGGGCCCCTACGAGCAGTACTTC. Translated, it gives CASSVDGGPYEQYF. This chain uses TRBV9 with TRBJ2-7; perhaps TRBD1 as D (6 bases). Trimming pared 0 bases from V and 2 bases from J, leaving 9 bases between. Germline loops: CDR1 SGDLS, CDR2 YYNGEE. This CDR3 comprises 14 residues. The whole variable domain, filled in from reference TRBV9 and TRBJ2-7, reads DSGVTQTPKHLITATGQRVTLRCSPRSGDLSVYWYQQSLDQGLQFLIQYYNGEERAKGNILERFSAQQFPDLHSELNLSSLELGDSALYFCASSVDGGPYEQYFGPGTRLTVT.

The V call is TRBV4-3, the J call TRBJ2-5, with D perhaps matching TRBD1 (7 bases). V lost 0 bases, J lost 5 bases, and 25 bases lay in between. CDR3 length: 19 amino acids. Germline loops: CDR1 LGHNA, CDR2 YSLEER. The CDR3 loop is CASSQDRSRPPGGGETQYF. Written as DNA, the CDR3 is TGCGCCAGCAGCCAAGATCGATCTCGGCCTCCAGGGGGAGGCGAGACCCAGTACTTC.

The chain couples TRBV4-3 to TRBJ2-7; 11 nucleotides align to TRBD2. Germline V gives CDR1 LGHNA, CDR2 YSLEER. V was pared by 0 bases and J by 1 base, with 11 bases of the junction left unmatched. This CDR3 has 19 residues. The DNA for the CDR3 is TGCGCCAGCAGCCAAGACGCGGGACTAGCGGACCACCTTTCCTACGAGCAGTACTTC. It translates to CASSQDAGLADHLSYEQYF.

This chain uses TRBV18 with TRBJ2-1, with 10 bases lining up with TRBD2. Germline loops: CDR1 KGHSH, CDR2 LQKENI. The trim removed 3 bases at V and 8 bases at J, leaving 13 bases unmatched. This CDR3 contains 17 residues. CDR3 protein: CASSPSGGALGLDEQFF. CDR3 sequence (DNA): TGTGCCAGCTCACCGAGCGGGGGGGCCCTAGGGTTGGATGAGCAGTTCTTC.

This clone was counted between two and nine times. The rearrangement links TRBV4-3 to TRBJ2-7, with TRBD2 as a possible D gene (6 bases). The germline gives CDR1 LGHNA, CDR2 YSLEER. With 1 base removed from V and 5 bases from J, the gap between germline ends came to 15 bases. The length of the CDR3 is 15 residues. CDR3 nucleotide sequence: TGCGCCAGCAGCCAAGTGGAGGGTAGTTCGGACGAGCAGTACTTC. Amino acid sequence: CASSQVEGSSDEQYF.

The chain uses TRBV7-9 and TRBJ2-5; 8 positions agree with TRBD2. With V trimmed by 3 bases and J by 5 bases, 5 bases remained unmatched. The CDR3 has 14 amino acids. CDR1 is SEHNR and CDR2 is FQNEAQ in the germline V gene (reference sequence). The CDR3 DNA sequence: TGTGCCAGCAGCTTCTGCCGGGAGGGGGAGACCCAGTACTTC. It specifies CASSFCREGETQYF.